The present T cell receptor (beta chain) was sequenced within a study of cytomegalovirus exposure and HLA in healthy donors. About the study: In an earlier analysis, 95 million to 140 million unique TCR beta sequences were found from 150 million to 200 million T cells.

Regarding the study as a whole: A missense DCLRE1C variant was associated with V- and J-gene trimming of TCR beta chains in a later analysis, and an independent cohort replicated the association.

PCR employed 60 Vbeta and 13 Jbeta primers. Profiling relied on immunoSEQ multiplex PCR, and the TCRdb table lists in-frame clones only, not all of them. The sample has about 150,000 clones; over 70% are singletons. A word on this clone: Its antigen is as yet unknown.

It was healthy bone marrow donors who served as donors. Germline CDR1 and CDR2: MNHEY and SMNVEV (reference sequence). There are 14 residues in the CDR3. The trim removed 5 bases at V and 5 bases at J, leaving 5 bases unmatched. The receptor was isolated from a boy aged 2 to 10 in good health and CMV-seronegative. Material for sequencing was PBMCs. The V gene is TRBV27, the J gene TRBJ1-2; 10 bases are a match to TRBD1. The CDR3 loop is CASSPRDRGYGYTF. CDR3 coding DNA: TGTGCCAGCAGTCCCCGGGACAGGGGATATGGCTACACCTTC.